One and the same sample provided the 27 T cell receptor beta chains below, sequenced in a study of blood T cell repertoires in COVID-19. Produced via immunoSEQ multiplex PCR; TCRdb's table is partial and in-frame only. This sample carries some 260,000 clones, over 80% of them seen once, and the ten largest clones take roughly 10%. Material for sequencing was peripheral blood. The receptors were sampled from a woman aged 70 to 79 with COVID-19, enrolled during active disease.

This chain connects TRBV15 to TRBJ2-3; 11 bases fit TRBD2. Unmatched junction bases numbered 3, after V lost 0 bases and J lost 7 bases. The CDR3 sequence is 15 residues long. The germline V gene encodes CDR1 LNHNV and CDR2 YYDKDF (reference sequence). CDR3 in amino acids: CATSREASGRYTQYF. DNA for the CDR3: TGTGCCACCAGCAGAGAGGCTAGCGGGAGGTATACGCAGTATTTT.

The V call is TRBV5-6, the J call TRBJ2-6; tentatively, D is TRBD2 (5 bases). The CDR3 runs 17 residues. The ends were cut back, 2 bases at V and 1 base at J, with 13 bases in the middle. CDR1 and CDR2 from the germline V gene are SGHDT and YYEEEE. CDR3 residues: CASSFGVGISGANVLTF. CDR3 DNA sequence: TGTGCCAGCAGCTTCGGGGTAGGGATTTCTGGGGCCAACGTCCTGACTTTC. The whole variable domain, remainder taken from reference TRBV5-6 and TRBJ2-6, is DAGVTQSPTHLIKTRGQQVTLRCSPKSGHDTVSWYQQALGQGPQFIFQYYEEEERQRGNFPDRFSGHQFPNYSSELNVNALLLGDSALYLCASSFGVGISGANVLTFGAGSRLTVL.

This chain connects TRBV11-1 to TRBJ2-5; 8 nucleotides match TRBD1. With V trimmed by 4 bases and J by 1 base, 8 bases remained unmatched. The CDR3 has 16 amino acids. CDR1 is SGHAT and CDR2 is FQDESV in the germline V gene (reference sequence). The CDR3 nucleotides are TGTGCCAGCAGCTCCGGACAGGGTGGAGGCCAAGAGACCCAGTACTTC. This codes for CASSSGQGGGQETQYF.

The chain has TRBV27 and TRBJ2-7; 14 positions match TRBD2. This CDR3 is built from 17 residues. Germline assignment: CDR1 MNHEY and CDR2 SMNVEV (reference sequence). V gave up 7 bases and J gave up 7 bases; unmatched junction bases: 15. The CDR3: CASTTSGRAGYEREQYF. The CDR3 nucleotides read TGTGCCAGCACGACTAGCGGGAGGGCCGGTTATGAGAGGGAGCAGTACTTC.

A single count supports this clone. The genes are TRBV7-2 and TRBJ1-2; TRBD1 aligns across 8 bases. V was pared by 3 bases and J by 5 bases, with 5 bases of the junction left unmatched. Germline CDR1 is SGHTA and CDR2 is FQGNSA. The CDR3 is 14 residues long. Written as DNA, the CDR3 is TGTGCCAGCAGCTTCCGGACAGGGAGATATGGCTACACCTTC. This translates into CASSFRTGRYGYTF.

This clone has a handful of counts. V usage is TRBV5-6 and J usage is TRBJ2-7; TRBD2 agrees at 13 bases. This CDR3 region has 18 residues. V shed 4 bases, J shed 2 bases, and the junction held 12 bases outside the gene matches. CDR1 and CDR2 from the germline V gene are SGHDT and YYEEEE. CDR3 sequence (DNA): TGTGCCAGCAGCGTCGGGACTAGCGGGATTACTCGGCCCTACGAGCAGTACTTC. It encodes CASSVGTSGITRPYEQYF.

The chain links TRBV18 to TRBJ2-3; 9 bases are shared with TRBD2. CDR1 is KGHSH and CDR2 is LQKENI in the germline V gene. The CDR3 has 16 amino acids. Germline trimming cut 2 bases from V and 3 bases from J; bases unmatched to any gene: 6. CDR3 amino acids: CASSPAAGGPTDTQYF. The DNA for the CDR3 is TGTGCCAGCTCACCAGCGGCGGGAGGGCCAACAGATACGCAGTATTTT.

The V call is TRBV30, the J call TRBJ1-2; maybe TRBD1 (5 bases). Germline CDR1 reads GTSNPN; CDR2 reads SVGIG (reference sequence). Trimming cost V 3 bases and J 8 bases, with 19 bases left between them. The length of the CDR3 is 14 residues. Written as DNA, the CDR3 is TGTGCCTGGAGAGAGCCGGGGGGGTCCCTCGGCTACACCTTC. Translating it yields CAWREPGGSLGYTF.

CDR3 amino acids: CASSLTLGQGFLYEQYF. For the CDR3, the DNA is TGTGCCAGCAGCCTCACTCTAGGACAGGGATTTTTATACGAGCAGTACTTC. The chain links TRBV5-4 to TRBJ2-7, with 8 bases matching TRBD1. The germline CDR1 and CDR2 sequences are SGHNT and YYREEE (reference sequence). V was pared by 4 bases and J by 4 bases, with 16 bases of the junction left unmatched. CDR3 length: 17 amino acids.

The chain recombines TRBV6-2 or TRBV6-3 with TRBJ1-5; 9 nucleotides agree with TRBD1. Germline lookup yields CDR1 MNHEY and CDR2 SVGEGT. The CDR3 runs 19 residues. The ends lost 3 bases at V and 0 bases at J; junction bases unmatched: 12. As DNA, the CDR3 is TGTGCCAGCAGTTATGCTTTGGGACAGGGATCATATAGCAATCAGCCCCAGCATTTT. Translated, it gives CASSYALGQGSYSNQPQHF.

This chain joins TRBV28 and TRBJ2-5; TRBD2 matches 7 bases. V lost 6 bases and J lost 4; bases outside the gene matches: 5. The CDR3 totals 13 residues. Per the germline V gene, CDR1 is MDHEN and CDR2 is SYDVKM. CDR3 protein: CASSSGLGETQYF. CDR3 coding DNA: TGTGCCAGCAGCTCCGGACTAGGAGAGACCCAGTACTTC.

The CDR3 bases are TGTGCCAGCAGTTCTAGCGGGGGGGGATGGCAGACCCAGTACTTC. Translating gives CASSSSGGGWQTQYF. The chain joins TRBV6-1 to TRBJ2-5, with 12 positions matching TRBD2. Germline V gives CDR1 MNHNS, CDR2 SASEGT. With 5 bases clipped from V and 6 bases from J, the junction kept 7 bases outside the gene matches. This CDR3 contains 15 residues.

J is TRBJ2-3 and V is TRBV18; TRBD2 is a possible D gene (5 bases). Per the germline V gene, CDR1 is KGHSH and CDR2 is LQKENI. CDR3 length equals 13 residues. The V gene lost 5 bases and the J gene lost 6 bases, with 12 bases spanning the gap. CDR3 coding DNA: TGTGCCAGCTCAAGCGGACCGGTGGATACGCAGTATTTT. Translated, it gives CASSSGPVDTQYF.

This clone appeared a single time. This chain links TRBV3-1 (or the pseudogene TRBV3-2) with TRBJ2-7, with D unclear. This CDR3 has 12 residues. Germline lookup yields CDR1 LGHDT and CDR2 YNNKEL (reference sequence). The V end lost 4 bases, the J end lost 12 bases, and 16 bases lay between the germline ends. CDR3 amino acids: CASSPTGETRYF. In nucleotides, the CDR3 is TGTGCCAGCAGCCCAACGGGTGAGACGCGGTACTTC.

The chain employs TRBV5-1 and TRBJ2-1; possible D gene TRBD1, 6 bases. This CDR3 has 12 residues. The V and J ends lost 4 bases and 8 bases respectively, with 10 bases between them. The germline V gene has CDR1 SGHRS and CDR2 YFSETQ. The CDR3 spells CASSRQVDEQFF. CDR3 sequence (DNA): TGCGCCAGCAGCCGACAGGTCGATGAGCAGTTCTTC.

This clone has a single count. The chain employs TRBV4-1 and TRBJ2-5; TRBD2 might be the D (6 bases). Germline assignment: CDR1 MGHRA and CDR2 YSYEKL. The CDR3 has 15 residues. Deletions cut 4 bases from V and 5 bases from J, with 17 bases between. CDR3 nucleotide sequence: TGCGCCAGCAGCCGGGACTTTTCGAGCAGCGAGACCCAGTACTTC. Its translation is CASSRDFSSSETQYF.

V and J are TRBV9 and TRBJ2-7; TRBD2 matches 12 bases. Germline V gene lookup returns CDR1 SGDLS and CDR2 YYNGEE. CDR3 length: 18 amino acids. With V trimmed by 0 bases and J by 0 bases, 7 bases remained unmatched. This CDR3 is CASSVGGTSGLSSYEQYF. As DNA, the CDR3 is TGTGCCAGCAGCGTAGGGGGGACTAGCGGGCTAAGCTCCTACGAGCAGTACTTC.

The chain joins TRBV15 to TRBJ2-5; D possibly corresponds to TRBD1 (5 bases). Germline lookup yields CDR1 LNHNV and CDR2 YYDKDF (reference sequence). V lost 0 bases to trimming and J lost 4 bases, with 12 bases between them. The CDR3 runs 15 residues. The CDR3 reads CATSRDLGQGETQYF. CDR3 bases: TGTGCCACCAGCAGAGATTTAGGCCAGGGAGAGACCCAGTACTTC.

The chain couples TRBV30 to TRBJ2-1; TRBD2 matches 11 bases. Germline V gives CDR1 GTSNPN, CDR2 SVGIG (reference sequence). This CDR3 comprises 15 residues. Trimming took 3 bases from V and 5 from J; bases not matched to a gene: 6. CDR3 DNA: TGTGCCTGGAGCAAACTAGCGGGAGCGGACAATGAGCAGTTCTTC. Residues: CAWSKLAGADNEQFF.

The rearrangement joins TRBV6-2 or TRBV6-3 to TRBJ1-6; 7 bases line up with TRBD1. Germline V gene sequence: CDR1 MNHEY, CDR2 SVGEGT. The J segment lost 4 bases and the V segment lost 5 bases, leaving 8 bases of the junction unmatched. The CDR3 is made up of 16 amino acids. The CDR3: CASSRETGKYNSPLHF. For the CDR3, the DNA is TGTGCCAGCAGTCGGGAGACAGGGAAATATAATTCACCCCTCCACTTT.

This clone appeared a single time. This same CDR3 is encoded by further DNA sequences in the sample. This chain connects TRBV6-5 to TRBJ2-7; 7 bases agree with TRBD1. Germline-derived CDR1 and CDR2 are MNHEY and SVGAGI. J lost 4 bases, V lost 8 bases, and 8 bases had no gene match. The CDR3 extends over 13 amino acids. CDR3 region: CASSQGEGYEQYF. The CDR3 bases are TGTGCCAGCTCTCAGGGGGAAGGGTACGAGCAGTACTTC.

This clone was seen more than once but under ten times. CDR3 region: CSGDRNYEQYF. In DNA form, the CDR3 reads TGCAGTGGGGACAGAAACTACGAGCAGTACTTC. This chain uses TRBV20-1 with TRBJ2-7, with 7 positions matching TRBD1. The CDR3 has 11 residues. V trimming: 7 bases; J trimming: 3 bases; junction bases outside the gene matches: 3. The germline V gene encodes CDR1 DFQATT and CDR2 SNEGSKA (reference sequence).

The rearrangement uses TRBV19 and TRBJ2-5; the match to TRBD2 covers 7 bases. CDR3 length equals 17 residues. The germline gives CDR1 LNHDA, CDR2 SQIVND (reference sequence). The V and J ends lost 6 bases and 5 bases, in that order; junction bases with no gene match: 18. CDR3 loop: CASSPLGPREVGETQYF. CDR3 nucleotides: TGTGCCAGTAGCCCATTGGGCCCTCGGGAGGTCGGCGAGACCCAGTACTTC.

CDR3 amino acids: CASSFGSGAQETQYF. The CDR3 nucleotides are TGCGCCAGCAGCTTTGGTAGCGGGGCACAAGAGACCCAGTACTTC. V gene TRBV5-1 combines with J gene TRBJ2-5, with 8 bases that match TRBD2. Germline values: CDR1 SGHRS, CDR2 YFSETQ. CDR3 length: 15 residues. Germline trimming cut 2 bases from V and 2 bases from J; bases unmatched to any gene: 5.

This clone was counted once. CDR3 nucleotides: TGCGCCAGCAGCTTGGCCTTCGAGGGTACGCAGTATTTT. Translation: CASSLAFEGTQYF. The J gene is TRBJ2-3, the V gene TRBV5-1, with D possibly matching TRBD2 (5 bases). The V and J ends lost 0 bases and 8 bases respectively, with 10 bases between them. This CDR3 comprises 13 residues. Germline V lookup: CDR1 SGHRS, CDR2 YFSETQ.

This sequence joins TRBV5-1 and TRBJ1-1; 11 bases are shared with TRBD1. This CDR3 is 15 amino acids long. Germline V gives CDR1 SGHRS, CDR2 YFSETQ. Trimming at V came to 8 bases and at J to 8 bases, leaving 14 bases not matched to a gene. The CDR3 loop is CASLPFPRDRGEAFF. The CDR3 nucleotides are TGCGCCAGTTTGCCCTTTCCCCGGGACAGGGGGGAAGCTTTCTTT.

This chain connects TRBV19 to TRBJ1-1, with 8 positions matching TRBD1. From germline, CDR1 is LNHDA and CDR2 SQIVND (reference sequence). J lost 5 bases, V lost 6 bases, and 14 bases had no gene match. The CDR3 runs 16 residues. The CDR3 is CASRTGTGPDGTEAFF. For the CDR3, the DNA is TGTGCCAGTAGGACCGGGACAGGACCCGACGGGACTGAAGCTTTCTTT. The whole variable domain, remainder taken from reference TRBV19 and TRBJ1-1, is DGGITQSPKYLFRKEGQNVTLSCEQNLNHDAMYWYRQDPGQGLRLIYYSQIVNDFQKGDIAEGYSVSREKKESFPLTVTSAQKNPTAFYLCASRTGTGPDGTEAFFGQGTRLTVV.